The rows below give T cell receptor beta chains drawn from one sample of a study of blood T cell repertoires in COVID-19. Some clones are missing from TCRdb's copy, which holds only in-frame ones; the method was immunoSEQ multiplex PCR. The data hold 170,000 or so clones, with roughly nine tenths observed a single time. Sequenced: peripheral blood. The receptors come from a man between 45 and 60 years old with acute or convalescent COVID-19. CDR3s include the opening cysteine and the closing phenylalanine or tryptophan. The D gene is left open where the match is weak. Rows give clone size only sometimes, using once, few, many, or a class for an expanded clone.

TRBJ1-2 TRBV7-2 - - CASSLVGEGGYTF TGTGCCAGCAGCTTGGTCGGGGAAGGTGGCTACACCTTC
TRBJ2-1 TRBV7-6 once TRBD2 CASSLFTGGVAYNEQFF TGTGCCAGCAGCTTATTTACGGGAGGTGTGGCCTACAATGAGCAGTTCTTC
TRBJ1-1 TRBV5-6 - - CASSLWQLNTEAFF TGTGCCAGCAGCTTGTGGCAACTGAACACTGAAGCTTTCTTT
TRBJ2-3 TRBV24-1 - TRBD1 CATSDPGTGDTQYF TGTGCCACCAGTGATCCCGGGACAGGAGATACGCAGTATTTT
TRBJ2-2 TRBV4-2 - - CASSIQGVNTGELFF TGTGCCAGCAGCATCCAAGGGGTAAACACCGGGGAGCTGTTTTTT
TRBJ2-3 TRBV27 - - CASSRTPAGDTQYF TGTGCCAGCAGTAGGACACCGGCGGGGGATACGCAGTATTTT
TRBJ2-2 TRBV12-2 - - CASRTQTGIAGGPYSGELFF TGTGCAAGTCGCACACAGACCGGGATCGCGGGGGGGCCTTACTCCGGGGAGCTGTTTTTT
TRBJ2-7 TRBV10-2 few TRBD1 CASRRTGAAYEQYF TGCGCCAGCAGGAGAACAGGGGCCGCCTACGAGCAGTACTTC
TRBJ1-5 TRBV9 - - CASSVGHQPQHF TGTGCCAGCAGCGTAGGGCACCAGCCCCAGCATTTT
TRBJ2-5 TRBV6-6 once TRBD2 CASGSGRGGETQYF TGTGCCAGTGGGAGCGGGAGAGGGGGGGAGACCCAGTACTTC
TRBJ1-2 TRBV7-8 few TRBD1 CASSLKSGGLGYTF TGTGCCAGCAGCTTAAAGTCAGGGGGCCTTGGCTACACCTTC
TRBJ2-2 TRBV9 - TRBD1 CASSPGQGAAGELFF TGTGCCAGCAGTCCCGGACAGGGGGCTGCCGGGGAGCTGTTTTTT
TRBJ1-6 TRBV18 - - CASSPEVVRNSPLHF TGTGCCAGCTCACCAGAGGTGGTGAGGAATTCACCCCTCCACTTT
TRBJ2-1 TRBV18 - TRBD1 CASSAGTGDNEQFF TGTGCCAGCTCCGCCGGGACAGGGGACAATGAGCAGTTCTTC
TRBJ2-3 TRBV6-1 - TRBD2 CASSEARASGRADTQYF TGTGCCAGCAGTGAAGCGAGGGCTAGCGGGAGAGCGGATACGCAGTATTTT
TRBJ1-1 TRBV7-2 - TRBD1 CASSLGGTENTEAFF TGTGCCAGCAGCTTAGGTGGGACAGAGAACACTGAAGCTTTCTTT
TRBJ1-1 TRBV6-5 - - CASSRGGRNTEAFF TGTGCCAGCAGTAGGGGTGGCAGGAACACTGAAGCTTTCTTT
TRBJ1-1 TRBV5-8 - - CASSLRSGRAFF TGTGCCAGCAGCTTGAGGTCAGGGCGGGCTTTCTTT
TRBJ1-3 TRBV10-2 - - CASRDDGSSGNTIYF TGCGCCAGCAGGGATGACGGGAGCTCTGGAAACACCATATATTTT
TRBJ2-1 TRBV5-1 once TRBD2 CASSSLASGGNEQFF TGCGCCAGCAGCTCACTAGCGAGCGGGGGGAATGAGCAGTTCTTC
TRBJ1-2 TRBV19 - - CASTREQGGYGYTF TGTGCCAGTACTCGCGAACAGGGCGGCTATGGCTACACCTTC
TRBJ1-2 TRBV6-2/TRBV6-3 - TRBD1 CASSFRGPSYGYTF TGTGCCAGCAGCTTCAGGGGGCCGAGCTATGGCTACACCTTC
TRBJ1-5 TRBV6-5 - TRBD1 CASSLDRGQPQHF TGTGCCAGCAGTCTGGACAGGGGTCAGCCCCAGCATTTT
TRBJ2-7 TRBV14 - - CASSLHRYEQYF TGTGCCAGCAGCCTACACAGATACGAGCAGTACTTC